Following are 10 T cell receptor beta chains from one sample sequenced in a study of read filtering for tumor transcriptome and immune sequencing. This library used about 360 ng RNA and molecular barcoded adaptors spanning alpha/delta and beta/gamma chains. TCRdb called the reads again in MiXCR, with one record for every CDR3 protein. Of 60,000 or so distinct CDR3 sequences in the sample, around 20% were seen once. The sample comprised a population of CD138-negative cells sorted from bone marrow. The receptors come from a donor at least 40 years old with multiple myeloma.

This clonotype was observed at least ten times. V gene TRBV30 combines with J gene TRBJ1-1, with 8 bases lining up with TRBD1. The junction had 7 bases not matched to a gene; V was cut back by 2 bases and J by 5 bases. Germline CDR1 GTSNPN, CDR2 SVGIG (reference sequence). This CDR3 region has 14 residues. CDR3 nucleotides: TGTGCCTGGAGTAATCAGGGGGCGCGAACTGAAGCTTTCTTT. Protein product: CAWSNQGARTEAFF.

This clonotype has a count of ten or more. V gene TRBV2 combines with J gene TRBJ2-2, with D maybe TRBD1 (5 bases). The CDR3 length is 11 residues. Trimming took off 8 bases at V and 4 bases at J, with 5 bases between the two ends. In germline, CDR1 is SNHLY, CDR2 FYNNEI. The CDR3, as DNA: TGTGCCAGCGACAGCACCGGGGAGCTGTTTTTT. It specifies CASDSTGELFF.

A word on this clonotype: An end of the junction does not agree with germline; a read error may underlie this. The chain links TRBV4-1 to TRBJ2-7, with D unclear. CDR1 is MGHRA and CDR2 is YSYEKL in the germline V gene. The CDR3 is 13 residues long. The DNA of the CDR3 is TGCACCAGCAGCCAAGCTTCGGCTTACGAGCAGTACTTC. This translates into CTSSQASAYEQYF.

This clonotype was counted many times. The V gene is TRBV20-1, the J gene TRBJ1-6; weak D call: TRBD1 (5 bases). The V end lost 5 bases, the J end lost 7 bases, and 12 bases lay between the germline ends. CDR1 and CDR2 (germline): DFQATT, SNEGSKA (reference sequence). CDR3 length equals 13 residues. Written as DNA, the CDR3 is TGCAGTGCTTTTGACAGAACAAATTCACCCCTCCACTTT. It encodes CSAFDRTNSPLHF.

This clonotype was counted many times. The rearrangement links TRBV13 to TRBJ1-2; 7 positions agree with TRBD1. V lost 6 bases, J lost 4 bases, and 5 bases stayed unmatched. Germline V gene sequence: CDR1 PRHDT, CDR2 FYEKMQ (reference sequence). The CDR3 spans 13 residues. This chain's CDR3 is CASSTQGIYGYTF. CDR3 coding DNA: TGTGCCAGCAGTACACAGGGGATCTATGGCTACACCTTC. Looking up the rest from reference TRBV13 and TRBJ1-2 gives the full variable domain: AAGVIQSPRHLIKEKRETATLKCYPIPRHDTVYWYQQGPGQDPQFLISFYEKMQSDKGSIPDRFSAQQFSDYHSELNMSSLELGDSALYFCASSTQGIYGYTFGSGTRLTVV.

This clonotype was observed many times. V and J are TRBV20-1 and TRBJ2-1, with D perhaps matching TRBD2 (5 bases). Germline V lookup: CDR1 DFQATT, CDR2 SNEGSKA (reference sequence). There are 16 residues in the CDR3. Trimming took 5 bases from V and 4 from J, leaving 21 bases between them. The CDR3 loop reads CSAQTAAAAIYNEQFF. In DNA, the CDR3 is TGCAGTGCTCAGACGGCGGCAGCGGCTATATACAATGAGCAGTTCTTC.

This clonotype was found many times. The chain has TRBV3-1 and TRBJ1-2, with a weak D call TRBD1 (6 bases). Per germline, CDR1 LGHDT and CDR2 YNNKEL (reference sequence). Deletions cut 3 bases from V and 4 bases from J, with 15 bases between. The CDR3 consists of 15 residues. The CDR3 DNA follows: TGTGCCAGCAGCCAGGGGGGCAGGTCACTCTATGGCTACACCTTC. Residues: CASSQGGRSLYGYTF.

The gene calls are TRBV28 and TRBJ2-7; 7 bases are shared with TRBD1. CDR3 length: 14 amino acids. CDR1 MDHEN and CDR2 SYDVKM come from the germline V gene. V was pared by 6 bases and J by 4 bases, with 9 bases of the junction left unmatched. The CDR3, as DNA: TGTGCCAGCAGCTCAATAGGGGGCGGTTACGAGCAGTACTTC. It is translated as CASSSIGGGYEQYF. The complete variable domain, with remaining parts taken from reference TRBV28 and TRBJ2-7, reads DVKVTQSSRYLVKRTGEKVFLECVQDMDHENMFWYRQDPGLGLRLIYFSYDVKMKEKGDIPEGYSVSREKKERFSLILESASTNQTSMYLCASSSIGGGYEQYFGPGTRLTVT.

On this clonotype: A much bigger clone sits one base away, suggesting this may be a read error. The chain combines TRBV18 with TRBJ2-7; D gene uncertain. Germline assignment: CDR1 KGHSH and CDR2 LQKENI. V was cut by 2 bases and J by 7 bases, with 15 bases left in between. The CDR3 is 14 residues long. The CDR3 reads CASSPASGMGEQYF. CDR3 sequence (DNA): TGTGCCAGCTCACCAGCTTCAGGCATGGGGGAGCAGTACTTC.

This clonotype has a count of ten or more. V and J are TRBV7-6 and TRBJ2-5; D perhaps matches TRBD2 (6 bases). This CDR3 has 14 residues. Germline values: CDR1 SGHVS, CDR2 FNYEAQ. The CDR3 coding sequence is TGTGCTACGACTTGGATGGCGGGGCAAGAGACCCAGTACTTC. Its protein is CATTWMAGQETQYF. Full variable domain (rest looked up from reference TRBV7-6 and TRBJ2-5): GAGVSQSPRYKVTKRGQDVALRCDPISGHVSLYWYRQALGQGPEFLTYFNYEAQQDKSGLPNDRFSAERPEGSISTLTIQRTEQRDSAMYRCATTWMAGQETQYFGPGTRLLVL.